This paragraph reports one T cell receptor beta chain. This record comes from a study of T cell responses to AZD1222 COVID-19 vaccine. TCRdb's copy holds only in-frame clones and misses some; the assay was immunoSEQ multiplex PCR. The sample holds 180,000 or so clones, 85% to 95% seen once. Germline V CDR1 and CDR2: SGHRS, YFSETQ. This CDR3 has 15 amino acids. Between the trimmed V and J ends, which lost 4 bases and 0 bases, there was a span of 11 bases. This sequence joins TRBV5-1 and TRBJ1-3; D possibly corresponds to TRBD1 (6 bases). Specimen: peripheral blood, collected on day 0 of AZD1222 vaccination. The TCR was taken from an adult in good health. CDR3 sequence reads: CASSIDRYSGNTIYF. CDR3 DNA: TGCGCCAGCAGCATAGACAGGTACTCTGGAAACACCATATATTTT.